A single sample gave rise to the 9 T cell receptor beta chains below, sequenced in a study of OX40 agonist ivuxolimab in advanced cancers. The protocol was immunoSEQ multiplex PCR, while the TCRdb copy is restricted to in-frame clones and leaves out a portion. The data show about 71,000 clones, about nine tenths seen once. Source: CD4+ or CD8+ T cells sorted from blood, taken in a trial of the OX40 agonist ivuxolimab. These receptors originate from an adult with an advanced solid tumor such as melanoma, head and neck, liver or kidney cancer.

This clone showed up just a few times. V and J are TRBV5-1 and TRBJ1-5; D is possibly TRBD1 (6 bases). CDR1 is SGHRS, CDR2 YFSETQ, per germline. V shed 2 bases and J shed 9 bases, with 15 bases lying between them. The CDR3 runs 14 residues. CDR3 sequence reads: CASSLQGEGGPQHF. The CDR3 nucleotides read TGCGCCAGCAGCTTACAGGGCGAGGGTGGGCCCCAGCATTTT.

The chain joins TRBV15 to TRBJ1-1; D is ambiguous. Germline V gene sequence: CDR1 LNHNV, CDR2 YYDKDF (reference sequence). This CDR3 spans 16 amino acids. Trimming pared 0 bases from V and 7 bases from J, leaving 18 bases between. The CDR3 sequence: CATSRDLVGLWFEAFF. CDR3 nucleotide sequence: TGTGCCACCAGCAGAGATCTAGTCGGACTCTGGTTTGAAGCTTTCTTT.

On this clone itself: Other DNA sequences in the sample encode the same CDR3. The V gene is TRBV7-6, the J gene TRBJ1-6, with D unresolved. The CDR3 sequence is 12 residues long. The germline gives CDR1 SGHVS, CDR2 FNYEAQ. V was shortened by 5 bases and J by 10 bases, with 9 bases between the two germline ends. CDR3 coding DNA: TGTGCCAGCAGCCTAGGGAACTCACCCCTCCACTTT. This gives the protein CASSLGNSPLHF.

The rearrangement joins TRBV29-1 to TRBJ2-3; 7 bases map to TRBD1. The CDR3 spans 13 residues. Per germline, CDR1 SQVTM and CDR2 ANQGSEA. The trim removed 7 bases at V and 7 bases at J, leaving 11 bases unmatched. CDR3 sequence: CSASGGVGNTQYF. CDR3 nucleotides: TGCAGCGCTTCAGGGGGAGTGGGAAATACGCAGTATTTT.

The gene calls are TRBV18 and TRBJ1-3; D gene ambiguous. This CDR3 spans 15 amino acids. The ends were cut back, 0 bases at V and 0 bases at J, with 6 bases in the middle. Germline CDR1 and CDR2: KGHSH and LQKENI. CDR3 loop: CASSPPGSSGNTIYF. As DNA, the CDR3 is TGTGCCAGCTCACCACCCGGTAGCTCTGGAAACACCATATATTTT.

Regarding this clone: This CDR3 is also generated by other DNA sequences in the sample. The chain combines TRBV5-1 with TRBJ2-3, with no clear D. The V gene's germline CDR1 is SGHRS and CDR2 YFSETQ. The CDR3 contains 12 residues. The V gene lost 2 bases and the J gene lost 0 bases, with 1 base spanning the gap. The CDR3 loop reads CASSFSTDTQYF. CDR3 DNA: TGCGCCAGCAGCTTCAGCACAGATACGCAGTATTTT.

The CDR3 region is CASSQEGRSASPLHF. CDR3 DNA sequence: TGTGCCAGCAGCCAAGAAGGGCGCTCAGCTTCACCCCTCCACTTT. This chain uses TRBV4-2 with TRBJ1-6; D is ambiguous. The ends were cut back, 0 bases at V and 9 bases at J, with 12 bases in the middle. The V gene's germline CDR1 is LGHNA and CDR2 YNFKEQ. The CDR3 covers 15 residues.

The genes are TRBV12-5 and TRBJ1-2, with D possibly matching TRBD1 (6 bases). Trimming took 7 bases from V and 6 from J, leaving 12 bases between them. Germline V CDR1 and CDR2: LGHNT, FRNRAP. The CDR3 totals 12 residues. The CDR3 coding sequence is TGTGCTAGTGCCAACAGGGACGATGGCTACACCTTC. Translation gives CASANRDDGYTF.

This clone was detected only a few times. In the same sample, other DNA sequences code for this CDR3. The chain combines TRBV18 with TRBJ2-3, with 7 bases matching TRBD2. CDR1 and CDR2 from the germline V gene are KGHSH and LQKENI. The CDR3 length is 15 residues. After removal of 0 bases from V and 0 bases from J, the junction contained 0 bases not matched to a gene. This chain's CDR3 is CASSPPSGSTDTQYF. For the CDR3, the DNA is TGTGCCAGCTCACCACCTAGCGGGAGCACAGATACGCAGTATTTT.